This T cell receptor (beta chain) is from a study of tumor-infiltrating lymphocytes in oesophageal squamous cell carcinoma. This clonotype has at least ten counts. The CDR3 consists of 18 residues. Unmatched junction bases numbered 8, after V lost 0 bases and J lost 2 bases. Germline-derived CDR1 and CDR2 are SGHRS and YFSETQ. TCRdb re-analysed the PCR reads in MiXCR, keeping a single row per CDR3 protein. The top ten clones hold 20% to 30% of a sample with some 16,000 distinct CDR3 sequences, 45% to 50% of them seen once. Input material: esophageal tumor tissue. The chain links TRBV5-1 to TRBJ1-5; TRBD1 matches 10 bases. The TCR sequence derives from a male donor with esophageal squamous cell carcinoma. The CDR3 DNA reads TGCGCCAGCAGCTTGGTCCCCGGGACAGGGGTCGGCAATCAGCCCCAGCATTTT. It is translated as CASSLVPGTGVGNQPQHF.